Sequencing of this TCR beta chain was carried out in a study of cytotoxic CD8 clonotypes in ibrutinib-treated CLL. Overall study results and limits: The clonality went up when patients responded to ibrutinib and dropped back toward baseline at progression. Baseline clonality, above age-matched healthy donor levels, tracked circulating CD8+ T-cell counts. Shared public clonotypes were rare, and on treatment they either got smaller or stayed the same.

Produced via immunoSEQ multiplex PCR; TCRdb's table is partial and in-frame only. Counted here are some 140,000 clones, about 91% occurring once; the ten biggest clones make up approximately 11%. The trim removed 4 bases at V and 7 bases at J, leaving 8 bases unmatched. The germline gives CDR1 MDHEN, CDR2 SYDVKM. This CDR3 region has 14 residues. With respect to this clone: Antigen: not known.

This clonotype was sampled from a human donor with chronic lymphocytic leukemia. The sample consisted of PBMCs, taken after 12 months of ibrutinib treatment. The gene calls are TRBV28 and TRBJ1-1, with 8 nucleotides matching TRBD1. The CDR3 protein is CASSSGQGIGEAFF. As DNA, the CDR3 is TGTGCCAGCAGTTCCGGACAGGGAATAGGTGAAGCTTTCTTT.